This TCR beta chain was profiled in a study of T cell responses to AZD1222 COVID-19 vaccine. With V trimmed by 10 bases and J by 7 bases, 12 bases remained unmatched. The CDR3 runs to 13 residues. The germline gives CDR1 WSHSY, CDR2 SAAADI. The protocol was immunoSEQ multiplex PCR, while the TCRdb copy is restricted to in-frame clones and leaves out a portion. The sample shows more than 95,000 clones, nearly 95% of them seen only once. The receptor was isolated from an adult in good health. This chain joins TRBV10-2 and TRBJ2-7, with 8 bases that match TRBD1. The sample here was peripheral blood, taken on day 0 of AZD1222 vaccination. CDR3 sequence reads: CATRRTGYREQYF. The CDR3 DNA is TGCGCCACAAGGAGGACAGGGTATCGTGAGCAGTACTTC.